These 28 T cell receptor beta chains were sequenced from one sample in a study of blood T cells in healthy people across ages. The use of a sample-barcoded 5' primer and a J-beta primer mix characterized a second PCR of roughly 6 to 12 cycles. One entry per CDR3 protein, called by TCRdb with MiXCR from the 5' RACE reads. In the table there are fewer than 2,000,000 distinct CDR3 sequences, around 36% of which are singletons. The sequencing input was blood. The receptors originated from a woman aged 25 to 39 in good health.

The chain carries TRBV10-3 and TRBJ2-2; the D call may be TRBD1 or TRBD2 (5 bases each). Germline V gene data show CDR1 as ENHRY and CDR2 as SYGVKD. CDR3 size: 16 residues. Trimming shortened V by 4 bases and J by 4 bases, and 16 bases separated the two germline ends. This CDR3 is CAISGGPQEVTGELFF. CDR3 nucleotide sequence: TGTGCCATCAGTGGTGGCCCACAGGAGGTCACCGGGGAGCTGTTTTTT.

V is TRBV5-4 and J is TRBJ2-3, with D tentatively TRBD2 (6 bases). Trimming pared 4 bases from V and 5 bases from J, leaving 20 bases between. This CDR3 is 16 amino acids long. The germline gives CDR1 SGHNT, CDR2 YYREEE (reference sequence). This chain's CDR3 is CASSTSLVGGKDTQYF. DNA of the CDR3: TGTGCCAGCAGCACGTCACTAGTGGGGGGTAAAGATACGCAGTATTTT.

This sequence joins TRBV7-9 and TRBJ1-5; D not resolved. This CDR3 region has 13 residues. The germline V gene has CDR1 SEHNR and CDR2 FQNEAQ (reference sequence). Trimming took 1 base from V and 11 from J, leaving 12 bases between them. The CDR3 spells CASSLDGSGAQHF. For the CDR3, the DNA is TGTGCCAGCAGCTTAGACGGATCTGGGGCCCAGCATTTT.

The CDR3 protein is CASSPTSRSLEQYF. CDR3 DNA: TGTGCCAGCAGCCCGACCTCTCGGAGCTTAGAGCAGTACTTC. V is TRBV2 and J is TRBJ2-7; D is ambiguous. This CDR3 region has 14 residues. Per the germline V gene, CDR1 is SNHLY and CDR2 is FYNNEI. With 6 bases removed from V and 7 bases from J, the gap between germline ends came to 19 bases.

The chain joins TRBV5-1 to TRBJ2-1, with 8 bases identical to TRBD1. CDR3 length equals 16 residues. V was pared by 4 bases and J by 4 bases, with 10 bases of the junction left unmatched. Germline CDR1 and CDR2: SGHRS and YFSETQ. The CDR3 bases are TGCGCCAGCAGCGGGAGAGGACAGGGAAGATACAATGAGCAGTTCTTC. Translating gives CASSGRGQGRYNEQFF.

The V gene is TRBV7-3, the J gene TRBJ1-2, with TRBD1 matching 9 bases. The J segment lost 2 bases and the V segment lost 4 bases, leaving 5 bases of the junction unmatched. The CDR3 has 15 residues. Germline V gives CDR1 SGHTA, CDR2 FQGTGA. The CDR3 nucleotides are TGTGCCAGCAGCTCCTGGACAGGGGAGAACTATGGCTACACCTTC. Its translation: CASSSWTGENYGYTF.

This clonotype was counted once. This could be a read error, since a much larger clone is one nucleotide away. The V and J genes are TRBV12-3 or TRBV12-4 and TRBJ2-3, with TRBD2 matching 12 bases. The junction had 10 bases not matched to a gene; V was cut back by 7 bases and J by 8 bases. CDR3 size: 15 residues. The CDR3 reads CASTLQALAGGTQYF. For the CDR3, the DNA is TGTGCCAGCACCCTCCAGGCACTAGCGGGGGGTACGCAGTATTTT.

Details on this clonotype: A much larger clone differs by one base, so this may be a read error. This chain uses TRBV7-3 with TRBJ2-1; TRBD2 is a possible D gene (8 bases). Germline CDR1 reads SGHTA; CDR2 reads FQGTGA. This CDR3 spans 15 amino acids. The CDR3 reads CASSPGGTDYNGQFF. CDR3 nucleotide sequence: TGTGCCAGCAGCCCGGGGGGGACAGACTACAATGGGCAGTTCTTC.

This clonotype was detected a few times. The chain has TRBV6-6 and TRBJ1-1, with TRBD1 matching over 8 bases. CDR3 size: 13 residues. Trimming took 8 bases from V and 8 from J; bases not matched to a gene: 10. CDR1 and CDR2 (germline): MNHNY, SVGAGI (reference sequence). CDR3: CASGPFGDREAFF. CDR3 coding DNA: TGTGCCAGCGGGCCTTTTGGGGACAGGGAAGCTTTCTTT.

CDR3 residues: CSAPPQGGTYEQYF. CDR3 in DNA: TGCAGTGCCCCACCCCAGGGTGGGACCTACGAGCAGTACTTC. This chain uses TRBV20-1 with TRBJ2-7; a possible D gene is TRBD1 (5 bases). This CDR3 is built from 14 residues. From germline, CDR1 is DFQATT and CDR2 SNEGSKA (reference sequence). Trimming removed 6 bases at V and 2 bases at J, with 17 bases between.

This rearrangement joins TRBV5-1 to TRBJ2-5, with D tentatively TRBD2 (5 bases). The CDR3 runs to 14 residues. CDR1 SGHRS and CDR2 YFSETQ come from the germline V gene. With 5 bases removed from V and 5 bases from J, the gap between germline ends came to 16 bases. CDR3 in DNA: TGCGCCAGCAGGCTTACCGGGATTGGGGAGACCCAGTACTTC. This gives the protein CASRLTGIGETQYF.

The V and J genes are TRBV11-2 and TRBJ2-7, with TRBD1 identical over 7 bases. Germline-derived CDR1 and CDR2 are SGHAT and FQNNGV. The length of the CDR3 is 14 residues. J was trimmed by 6 bases and V by 4 bases; bases with no gene match: 9. CDR3 DNA: TGTGCCAGCAGCTCACCGACAGGGTTGGGCGAGCAGTACTTC. Translation gives CASSSPTGLGEQYF.

The chain joins TRBV25-1 to TRBJ2-5; perhaps TRBD1 as D (5 bases). The CDR3 runs 17 residues. The V gene lost 4 bases and the J gene lost 4 bases, with 22 bases spanning the gap. Germline assignment: CDR1 MGHDK and CDR2 SYGVNS. Written as DNA, the CDR3 is TGTGCCAGCAGTGGACGGTCTCTATTCAGGGAAAGAGAGACCCAGTACTTC. Translation: CASSGRSLFRERETQYF.

On this clonotype itself: Sequence at one end of the junction differs from germline and may be a read error. The V gene is TRBV29-1, the J gene TRBJ1-2; D may be TRBD1 (5 bases). This CDR3 is 13 amino acids long. Germline V gives CDR1 SQVTM, CDR2 ANQGSEA. CDR3 protein: CSAEFWGWYGYTF. The DNA of the CDR3 is TGCAGCGCTGAATTCTGGGGGTGGTATGGCTACACCTTC.

The J gene is TRBJ1-2, the V gene TRBV29-1; D remains ambiguous. V was pared by 3 bases and J by 8 bases, with 16 bases between. The CDR3 totals 13 residues. Germline V gene sequence: CDR1 SQVTM, CDR2 ANQGSEA. CDR3 in DNA: TGCAGCGTTGATTTACGGGTCGCGCAGGGCTACACCTTC. This gives the protein CSVDLRVAQGYTF.

This clonotype has more than one count but fewer than ten. This chain uses TRBV10-3 with TRBJ1-4; D gene ambiguous. V dropped 0 bases and J dropped 5 bases, with 7 bases sitting between them. CDR1 ENHRY and CDR2 SYGVKD come from the germline V gene. The CDR3 consists of 14 residues. CDR3 in DNA: TGTGCCATCAGTGAGTCTGGCGGGAATGAAAAACTGTTTTTT. Residues: CAISESGGNEKLFF.

The chain links TRBV5-6 to TRBJ2-6, with 14 bases that match TRBD2. The germline gives CDR1 SGHDT, CDR2 YYEEEE. V gave up 5 bases and J gave up 1 base; unmatched junction bases: 11. The CDR3 spans 20 residues. The CDR3 spells CASSSGLAGEGPSGANVLTF. CDR3 nucleotide sequence: TGTGCCAGCAGTTCGGGACTAGCGGGAGAGGGCCCTTCTGGGGCCAACGTCCTGACTTTC.

This clonotype has a handful of counts. The rearrangement links TRBV5-5 to TRBJ1-1, with D unresolved. This CDR3 is 14 amino acids long. In germline, CDR1 is SGHKS, CDR2 YYEKEE (reference sequence). Deletions cut 4 bases from V and 5 bases from J, with 15 bases between. CDR3 sequence reads: CASSPRVARTEAFF. The DNA of the CDR3 is TGTGCCAGCAGCCCGCGGGTCGCACGGACTGAAGCTTTCTTT.

The chain carries TRBV3-1 and TRBJ1-4, with D possibly matching TRBD1 (5 bases). The V gene lost 1 base and the J gene lost 8 bases, with 14 bases spanning the gap. Germline loops: CDR1 LGHDT, CDR2 YNNKEL (reference sequence). This CDR3 contains 15 residues. The CDR3 DNA sequence: TGTGCCAGCAGCCAAGCCCGTGCTAGGGACGAAAAACTGTTTTTT. Translating it yields CASSQARARDEKLFF.

V and J are TRBV28 and TRBJ1-5; D is undetermined. The CDR3 has 14 amino acids. CDR1 and CDR2 (germline): MDHEN, SYDVKM. Trimming pared 6 bases from V and 7 bases from J, leaving 16 bases between. Written as DNA, the CDR3 is TGTGCCAGCAGCCCATTAGGGATAGGACAGCCCCAGCATTTT. It encodes CASSPLGIGQPQHF.

This clonotype was recorded once. The chain is built from TRBV6-1 and TRBJ2-1; 8 bases match TRBD1. Trimming removed 5 bases from V and 8 bases from J; junction bases left unmatched: 17. This CDR3 is built from 17 residues. Germline V CDR1 and CDR2: MNHNS, SASEGT. The CDR3 nucleotides read TGTGCCAGCAGTCCAAGCTGGGGTTCCCAGGGGGCGCATGAGCAGTTCTTC. It codes for CASSPSWGSQGAHEQFF.

V is TRBV13 and J is TRBJ1-1, with TRBD1 matching 8 bases. CDR1 is PRHDT, CDR2 FYEKMQ, per germline (reference sequence). The CDR3 consists of 21 residues. V dropped 1 base and J dropped 0; count of bases not matched to a gene: 19. Here the CDR3 reads CASSLDERADRVTALNTEAFF. The DNA for the CDR3 is TGTGCCAGCAGCTTAGATGAGAGGGCGGACAGGGTTACGGCCTTGAACACTGAAGCTTTCTTT.

Remarks on this clonotype: With a much larger clone just one base away, this may be a read error. The chain couples TRBV29-1 to TRBJ2-1; D remains unclear. V dropped 7 bases and J dropped 10 bases, with 20 bases sitting between them. This CDR3 has 13 amino acids. In germline, CDR1 is SQVTM, CDR2 ANQGSEA. The CDR3 nucleotides read TGCAGCGCAAACATGTACCCCTACCCCGAGCAGTTCTTC. It translates to CSANMYPYPEQFF.

In this sample, this clonotype turned up many times. The chain uses TRBV10-3 and TRBJ2-2, with D perhaps matching TRBD2 (6 bases). This CDR3 is built from 14 residues. The V and J ends lost 8 bases and 4 bases respectively, with 14 bases between them. The germline V gene has CDR1 ENHRY and CDR2 SYGVKD. Here the CDR3 reads CAIRRDQGTGELFF. The CDR3 bases are TGTGCCATCCGGAGGGACCAGGGCACCGGGGAGCTGTTTTTT.

This clonotype was detected only a few times. The V gene is TRBV24-1, the J gene TRBJ2-3; TRBD2 aligns across 7 bases. The CDR3 is 15 amino acids. The V segment lost 0 bases and the J segment 1 base; nucleotides outside the gene matches: 0. Germline V gene lookup returns CDR1 KGHDR and CDR2 SFDVKD. The CDR3 DNA sequence: TGTGCCACCAGTGATTTGGGGGGGGGCACAGATACGCAGTATTTT. It is translated as CATSDLGGGTDTQYF.

The chain combines TRBV20-1 with TRBJ2-5; no clear D gene. The germline V and J ends were trimmed by 1 base and 4 bases, with 13 bases remaining between them. Germline CDR1 is DFQATT and CDR2 is SNEGSKA (reference sequence). The CDR3 runs to 14 residues. CDR3 loop: CSARAGQRRETQYF. The CDR3 DNA reads as TGCAGTGCTAGAGCTGGGCAGCGACGAGAGACCCAGTACTTC.

This CDR3 is CASIRDRGGTEAFF. The CDR3 nucleotides are TGCGCCAGCATCCGGGACAGGGGTGGGACTGAAGCTTTCTTT. The rearrangement uses TRBV5-1 and TRBJ1-1, with TRBD1 matching 10 bases. J lost 5 bases, V lost 6 bases, and 7 bases had no gene match. Per germline, CDR1 SGHRS and CDR2 YFSETQ. CDR3 length equals 14 residues.

There are a few counts of this clonotype. The V and J genes are TRBV6-6 and TRBJ2-3; 8 bases are a match to TRBD2. The CDR3 length is 17 residues. Germline assignment: CDR1 MNHNY and CDR2 SVGAGI (reference sequence). Trimming took 6 bases from V and 2 from J; bases not matched to a gene: 13. CDR3 DNA sequence: TGTGCCAGCAGCCCCTTAATAGGTAGCGGGGTCACAGATACGCAGTATTTT. This gives the protein CASSPLIGSGVTDTQYF.